One sample yielded the 22 T cell receptor beta chains listed below, sequenced in a study of T cell changes during pregnancy in multiple sclerosis (dated by TCRdb to between 2019 and 2020). The library was prepared using the immunoSEQ multiplex PCR assay. TCRdb obtained this table from immuneACCESS and retained in-frame rearrangements with V and J assigned. These tables miss some clones; where compared with another copy, unresolved V genes account for less than half of the shortfall, and the remainder is unexplained. Counted in this sample were roughly 34,000 clones; roughly 89% of them appeared once. Of the sample, around 3.3% is held by the ten largest clones. The starting material was CD8+ T cells from peripheral blood mononuclear cells, obtained in the third trimester of pregnancy. All receptors derive from a female donor with multiple sclerosis, enrolled in a pregnancy study.

This sequence joins TRBV19 and TRBJ2-7; D is perhaps TRBD2 (6 bases). There are 14 residues in the CDR3. Germline V gene lookup returns CDR1 LNHDA and CDR2 SQIVND (reference sequence). The V end was cut by 11 bases, the J end by 3 bases, with 20 bases between. In nucleotides, the CDR3 is TGTGCCTCCCGACCCTCTCGGGGGAGCTACGAGCAGTACTTC. The encoded protein is CASRPSRGSYEQYF.

This rearrangement joins TRBV4-1 to TRBJ2-1, with 7 nucleotides matching TRBD2. The CDR3 spans 14 residues. Germline lookup yields CDR1 MGHRA and CDR2 YSYEKL. V was clipped by 0 bases and J by 8 bases; unmatched bases: 4. The CDR3 region is CASSQELRGDEQFF. CDR3 DNA: TGCGCCAGCAGCCAAGAGCTTCGGGGGGATGAGCAGTTCTTC.

The chain links TRBV9 to TRBJ2-1; 7 bases are a match to TRBD1. Germline-derived CDR1 and CDR2 are SGDLS and YYNGEE. J lost 6 bases, V lost 4 bases, and 10 bases had no gene match. The CDR3 is made up of 15 amino acids. The chain's CDR3 is CASSPIEGAINEQFF. The CDR3 coding sequence is TGTGCCAGCAGCCCTATCGAGGGGGCGATCAATGAGCAGTTCTTC.

The gene calls are TRBV29-1 and TRBJ1-1; the D gene is possibly TRBD1 (6 bases). V was clipped by 6 bases and J by 11 bases, with 7 bases between them. Germline V gene data show CDR1 as SQVTM and CDR2 as ANQGSEA. The CDR3 consists of 8 residues. Here the CDR3 reads CSVTGAFF. The CDR3, as DNA: TGCAGCGTCACAGGGGCTTTCTTT. Using reference TRBV29-1 and TRBJ1-1 for the parts outside the CDR3, the full variable domain is SAVISQKPSRDICQRGTSLTIQCQVDSQVTMMFWYRQQPGQSLTLIATANQGSEATYESGFVIDKFPISRPNLTFSTLTVSNMSPEDSSIYLCSVTGAFFGQGTRLTVV.

The genes are TRBV10-3 and TRBJ1-1; no definite D call. The CDR3 consists of 11 residues. V lost 2 bases to trimming and J lost 11 bases, with 9 bases between them. Germline CDR1 is ENHRY and CDR2 is SYGVKD. CDR3 nucleotides: TGTGCCATCAGTGAGGGAGGGAACGCTTTCTTT. Its protein is CAISEGGNAFF.

The chain joins TRBV19 to TRBJ1-2; 7 positions match TRBD1. From germline, CDR1 is LNHDA and CDR2 SQIVND (reference sequence). The CDR3 is made up of 13 amino acids. Losses at the gene ends were 4 bases for V and 4 bases for J; bases not matched to a gene: 3. The CDR3 sequence: CASSTGTAYGYTF. CDR3 sequence (DNA): TGTGCCAGTAGTACCGGGACAGCCTATGGCTACACCTTC.

V gene TRBV5-4 combines with J gene TRBJ2-7; maybe TRBD1 (6 bases). V was trimmed by 2 bases and J by 3 bases, leaving 21 bases between them. CDR3 length: 17 amino acids. The V gene's germline CDR1 is SGHNT and CDR2 YYREEE (reference sequence). CDR3 in amino acids: CASSLYPHESQGYEQYF. CDR3 in DNA: TGTGCCAGCAGCTTATACCCCCATGAGTCACAGGGCTACGAGCAGTACTTC. The whole variable domain, remainder taken from reference TRBV5-4 and TRBJ2-7, is ETGVTQSPTHLIKTRGQQVTLRCSSQSGHNTVSWYQQALGQGPQFIFQYYREEENGRGNFPPRFSGLQFPNYSSELNVNALELDDSALYLCASSLYPHESQGYEQYFGPGTRLTVT.

V usage is TRBV19 and J usage is TRBJ2-3, with D perhaps matching TRBD2 (6 bases). CDR3 length equals 13 residues. Germline lookup yields CDR1 LNHDA and CDR2 SQIVND (reference sequence). V was trimmed by 8 bases and J by 2 bases, leaving 11 bases between them. CDR3 sequence reads: CASGTLDTDTQYF. In DNA form, the CDR3 reads TGTGCCAGTGGGACTCTTGACACAGATACGCAGTATTTT.

The chain combines TRBV6-5 with TRBJ2-7; D possibly corresponds to TRBD2 (6 bases). From germline, CDR1 is MNHEY and CDR2 SVGAGI. The germline V and J ends were trimmed by 0 bases and 7 bases, with 7 bases remaining between them. The CDR3 sequence is 12 residues long. CDR3 sequence reads: CASSYSGGEQYF. Here the CDR3 DNA reads TGTGCCAGCAGTTACTCGGGGGGAGAGCAGTACTTC.

The chain links TRBV30 to TRBJ1-2; no firm D call. Germline V lookup: CDR1 GTSNPN, CDR2 SVGIG (reference sequence). Trimming shortened V by 4 bases and J by 3 bases, and 6 bases separated the two germline ends. The CDR3 contains 11 residues. As DNA, the CDR3 is TGTGCCTGGACTGAGGACTATGGCTACACCTTC. Protein sequence: CAWTEDYGYTF.

The chain combines TRBV7-8 with TRBJ2-1; TRBD2 might be the D (6 bases). V dropped 6 bases and J dropped 8 bases, with 23 bases sitting between them. The CDR3 runs to 16 residues. The germline gives CDR1 SGHVS, CDR2 FQNEAQ. The CDR3 loop reads CASRFEGTPRYDEQFF. The CDR3 bases are TGTGCCAGCAGATTCGAGGGGACTCCCCGGTACGATGAGCAGTTCTTC.

This clone was detected once. This chain uses TRBV11-3 with TRBJ2-1; 11 bases are shared with TRBD2. The CDR3 runs 15 residues. Germline V gene lookup returns CDR1 SGHNT and CDR2 YENEEA. After removal of 0 bases from V and 10 bases from J, the junction contained 5 bases not matched to a gene. This chain's CDR3 is CASSLDSGGAGEQFF. Here the CDR3 DNA reads TGTGCCAGCAGCTTAGATAGCGGGGGGGCAGGGGAGCAGTTCTTC.

This clone occurred many times. V usage is TRBV4-2 and J usage is TRBJ1-6, with D tentatively TRBD1 (5 bases). Trimming cost V 0 bases and J 3 bases, with 15 bases left between them. CDR1 and CDR2 (germline): LGHNA, YNFKEQ. The CDR3 runs to 18 residues. CDR3 nucleotide sequence: TGTGCCAGCAGCCAAGAGAGCACGGGGGGTGGCTATAATTCACCCCTCCACTTT. It translates to CASSQESTGGGYNSPLHF.

This clone is a singleton in its sample. The rearrangement joins TRBV11-2 to TRBJ2-3; D gene uncertain. From germline, CDR1 is SGHAT and CDR2 FQNNGV. Deletions cut 3 bases from V and 3 bases from J, with 7 bases between. CDR3 length equals 13 residues. The CDR3 here is CASSFSQTDTQYF. The CDR3 bases are TGTGCCAGCAGCTTTTCCCAAACAGATACGCAGTATTTT.

The chain carries TRBV4-3 and TRBJ2-3; D ambiguous. V was trimmed by 1 base and J by 6 bases, leaving 8 bases between them. CDR3 length: 13 amino acids. Germline V lookup: CDR1 LGHNA, CDR2 YSLEER. This CDR3 is CASSQGPEDTQYF. The DNA for the CDR3 is TGCGCCAGCAGCCAAGGCCCGGAGGATACGCAGTATTTT.

This chain uses TRBV4-3 with TRBJ1-2; perhaps TRBD1 as D (6 bases). V lost 4 bases to trimming and J lost 4 bases, with 16 bases between them. Germline V gene data show CDR1 as LGHNA and CDR2 as YSLEER. This CDR3 region has 15 residues. The CDR3 coding sequence is TGCGCCAGCAGCCCTGGACAGCTATCACTCTATGGCTACACCTTC. Its protein product is CASSPGQLSLYGYTF.

The chain employs TRBV5-1 and TRBJ2-7; TRBD2 agrees at 10 bases. V shed 2 bases, J shed 5 bases, and the junction held 7 bases outside the gene matches. The CDR3 length is 15 residues. The germline gives CDR1 SGHRS, CDR2 YFSETQ. The CDR3, as DNA: TGCGCCAGCAGCTTTGTAGCGGGGGGTAGGGACGAGCAGTACTTC. Translation gives CASSFVAGGRDEQYF.

CDR3 in DNA: TGTGCCACCCACCGGACAGAGAACACTGAAGCTTTCTTT. Translating it yields CATHRTENTEAFF. The chain joins TRBV19 to TRBJ1-1; a weak D match, TRBD1 (6 bases). Germline loops: CDR1 LNHDA, CDR2 SQIVND (reference sequence). V was clipped by 10 bases and J by 1 base, with 13 bases between them. The CDR3 has 13 residues.

The chain combines TRBV9 with TRBJ1-2; 7 bases map to TRBD1. CDR1 is SGDLS, CDR2 YYNGEE, per germline. V dropped 0 bases and J dropped 4; count of bases not matched to a gene: 3. CDR3 length: 14 residues. CDR3 region: CASSVAGTAYGYTF. The CDR3 DNA reads as TGTGCCAGCAGCGTAGCGGGGACAGCCTATGGCTACACCTTC.

This chain uses TRBV9 with TRBJ2-7, with a tentative D call TRBD2 (6 bases). Trimming removed 0 bases at V and 7 bases at J, with 8 bases between. Germline V lookup: CDR1 SGDLS, CDR2 YYNGEE. The CDR3 is made up of 12 amino acids. Here the CDR3 reads CASSVGGGEQYF. Here the CDR3 DNA reads TGTGCCAGCAGCGTAGGCGGAGGGGAGCAGTACTTC.

The V call is TRBV7-9, the J call TRBJ1-2, with D unclear. The CDR3 loop spans 12 amino acids. V dropped 7 bases and J dropped 10 bases, with 16 bases sitting between them. Germline V gene lookup returns CDR1 SEHNR and CDR2 FQNEAQ (reference sequence). The DNA of the CDR3 is TGTGCCAGCATCGAACTAAAACGGGACTACACCTTC. This gives the protein CASIELKRDYTF.

This chain joins TRBV15 and TRBJ2-3; D remains ambiguous. V was trimmed by 5 bases and J by 6 bases, leaving 9 bases between them. Germline CDR1 LNHNV, CDR2 YYDKDF (reference sequence). The CDR3 is made up of 12 amino acids. CDR3 sequence: CATSLISDTQYF. In nucleotides, the CDR3 is TGTGCCACCAGCCTAATATCGGATACGCAGTATTTT. The full variable domain, with the rest looked up from reference TRBV15 and TRBJ2-3, is DAMVIQNPRYQVTQFGKPVTLSCSQTLNHNVMYWYQQKSSQAPKLLFHYYDKDFNNEADTPDNFQSRRPNTSFCFLDIRSPGLGDTAMYLCATSLISDTQYFGPGTRLTVL.